The source of this T cell receptor (beta chain) is a study of vaccination effects on CD4 cells after COVID-19. Study conclusions and caveats: Clones induced by infection and by vaccine showed marked clonal contraction late after vaccination.

Per the germline V gene, CDR1 is LNHNV and CDR2 is YYDKDF (reference sequence). Trimming removed 3 bases from V and 2 bases from J; junction bases left unmatched: 5. The CDR3 sequence is 16 residues long. Profiling relied on immunoSEQ multiplex PCR, and the TCRdb table lists in-frame clones only, not all of them. The table shows 65,000 or so clones, with approximately 79% occurring only once. CD4+ T cells specific for antigen were expanded with viral peptide pools by the ViraFEST assay before sequencing. Following culture for under 12 days, CD4+ T cells were isolated. The vaccine recipients had no prior SARS-CoV-2 infection, with negative nucleocapsid antibodies. About this clone itself: The antigen remains undetermined.

The specimen was CD4+ T cells from PBMCs cultured with HCoV-NL63 spike peptides, collected before COVID-19 vaccination. V gene TRBV15 combines with J gene TRBJ2-2; TRBD1 matches at 8 bases. This sequence originates from a human donor who received a COVID-19 vaccine. The CDR3 is CATSRGTGLNTGELFF. The CDR3 bases are TGTGCCACCAGCAGGGGGACAGGACTAAACACCGGGGAGCTGTTTTTT.